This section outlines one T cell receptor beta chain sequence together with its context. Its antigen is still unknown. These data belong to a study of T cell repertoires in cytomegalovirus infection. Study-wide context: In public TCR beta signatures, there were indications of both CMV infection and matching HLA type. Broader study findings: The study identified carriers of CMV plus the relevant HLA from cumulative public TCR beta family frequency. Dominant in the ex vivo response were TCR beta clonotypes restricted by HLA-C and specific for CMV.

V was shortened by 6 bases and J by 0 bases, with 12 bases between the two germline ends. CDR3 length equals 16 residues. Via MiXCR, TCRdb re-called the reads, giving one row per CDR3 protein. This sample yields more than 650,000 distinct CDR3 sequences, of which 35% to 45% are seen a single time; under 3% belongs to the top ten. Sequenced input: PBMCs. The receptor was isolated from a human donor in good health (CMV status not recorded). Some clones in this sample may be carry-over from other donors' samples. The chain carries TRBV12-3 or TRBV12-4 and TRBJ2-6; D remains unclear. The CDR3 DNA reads TGTGCCAGCAGGGGCCGCCTCCCCTCTGGGGCCAACGTCCTGACTTTC. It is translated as CASRGRLPSGANVLTF.